Each of the 29 T cell receptor beta chains below was sequenced from the same sample in a study of STAT5B mutations in CD4+ large granular lymphocyte leukemia. The table came from immunoSEQ multiplex PCR; TCRdb's copy has only in-frame clones and leaves some out. Of about 9,500 clones listed, about 80% are singletons. Sample: PBMCs. The receptors here all came from a man in his 60s with CD4+ T-cell large granular lymphocyte leukemia.

The genes are TRBV28 and TRBJ1-1, with 7 positions matching TRBD1. The CDR3 covers 19 residues. Germline CDR1 is MDHEN and CDR2 is SYDVKM. V trimming: 3 bases; J trimming: 0 bases; junction bases outside the gene matches: 16. CDR3 nucleotides: TGTGCCAGCAGTTTGGGGGACAGACTAAATTCCTTCATGAACACTGAAGCTTTCTTT. Translating gives CASSLGDRLNSFMNTEAFF.

The rearrangement joins TRBV28 to TRBJ2-7, with 9 bases lining up with TRBD1. Germline V gene data show CDR1 as MDHEN and CDR2 as SYDVKM. The length of the CDR3 is 12 residues. The J segment lost 5 bases and the V segment lost 8 bases, leaving 4 bases of the junction unmatched. CDR3: CASRDRVHEQYF. CDR3 nucleotide sequence: TGTGCCAGCCGGGACAGGGTCCACGAGCAGTACTTC.

The V gene is TRBV5-3, the J gene TRBJ2-5; D is uncertain. TRBV5-3 is an open reading frame whose function is uncertain. The germline V and J ends were trimmed by 0 bases and 5 bases, with 2 bases remaining between them. The CDR3 length is 11 residues. CDR3 amino acids: CARSLGETQYF. As DNA, the CDR3 is TGTGCCAGAAGCTTGGGGGAGACCCAGTACTTC.

The chain carries TRBV27 and TRBJ2-7; D remains ambiguous. V was trimmed by 6 bases and J by 1 base, leaving 19 bases between them. The CDR3 is 16 residues long. Germline CDR1 reads MNHEY; CDR2 reads SMNVEV (reference sequence). This CDR3 is CASSQLWTVGSYEQYF. The CDR3 DNA sequence: TGTGCCAGCAGCCAATTATGGACGGTGGGGTCCTACGAGCAGTACTTC.

The gene calls are TRBV5-1 and TRBJ2-1; D ambiguous. V gave up 0 bases and J gave up 0 bases, with 4 bases separating them. Germline assignment: CDR1 SGHRS and CDR2 YFSETQ. CDR3 size: 14 residues. CDR3 sequence (DNA): TGCGCCAGCAGCTTGGGGGGCTCCTACAATGAGCAGTTCTTC. This encodes CASSLGGSYNEQFF.

The count of this clone is one. The rearrangement links TRBV12-1 to TRBJ1-1; the DNA was not used to check the table's D call, TRBD1. TRBV12-1 is marked as a pseudogene. This CDR3 region has 14 residues. This CDR3 is CASRLTGPNTEAFF. In DNA form, the CDR3 reads TGTGCCAGCAGACTGACAGGGCCGAACACTGAAGCTTTCTTT.

The rearrangement joins TRBV5-8 to TRBJ2-7, with a weak D call TRBD1 (6 bases). V was pared by 1 base and J by 3 bases, with 20 bases between. Germline assignment: CDR1 SGHTS and CDR2 YDEGEE. The CDR3 loop spans 17 amino acids. CDR3 bases: TGTGCCAGCAGCTTGAGGGTGGGGGCAACGATAGTCTACGAGCAGTACTTC. Protein sequence: CASSLRVGATIVYEQYF.

The V and J genes are TRBV28 and TRBJ1-5; D not certain. Between the trimmed V and J ends, which lost 6 bases and 11 bases, there was a span of 17 bases. The germline V gene encodes CDR1 MDHEN and CDR2 SYDVKM. The CDR3 has 13 residues. DNA for the CDR3: TGTGCCAGCAGCCGAGATATCAGCTCGGCCCAGCATTTT. Encoded protein: CASSRDISSAQHF.

Here the CDR3 DNA reads TGTGCCAGTGGGGGAGGTGGTAAGAACACTGAAGCTTTCTTT. This translates into CASGGGGKNTEAFF. The V gene is TRBV7-2, the J gene TRBJ1-1, with TRBD1 as a possible D gene (5 bases). The CDR3 is 14 residues long. The ends were cut back, 9 bases at V and 1 base at J, with 15 bases in the middle. In germline, CDR1 is SGHTA, CDR2 FQGNSA.

The rearrangement links TRBV7-3 to TRBJ2-1, with 9 bases fitting TRBD2. Germline lookup yields CDR1 SGHTA and CDR2 FQGTGA. The CDR3 has 15 amino acids. V shed 3 bases and J 4 bases; nucleotides not matched to a gene: 4. In DNA, the CDR3 is TGTGCCAGCAGCTTCGTAGCGGGGGCTTACAATGAGCAGTTCTTC. Its protein is CASSFVAGAYNEQFF.

The V and J genes are TRBV6-1 and TRBJ1-1, with no clear D. V lost 8 bases to trimming and J lost 1 base, with 8 bases between them. The CDR3 runs 12 residues. Germline V gene sequence: CDR1 MNHNS, CDR2 SASEGT. The CDR3, as DNA: TGTGCCAGCGGGCGTACGAACACTGAAGCTTTCTTT. This translates into CASGRTNTEAFF.

V is TRBV13 and J is TRBJ2-5, with TRBD2 matching over 10 bases. V shed 4 bases and J 4 bases; nucleotides not matched to a gene: 3. Looked up from germline, CDR1 is PRHDT and CDR2 is FYEKMQ (reference sequence). The CDR3 length is 14 residues. The CDR3 DNA reads TGTGCCAGCAGCTCGGGACTAGCGACAGAGACCCAGTACTTC. This sequence encodes CASSSGLATETQYF.

Only one count was recorded for this clone. This rearrangement joins TRBV5-1 to TRBJ1-2; 11 nucleotides align to TRBD1. V trimming: 4 bases; J trimming: 4 bases; junction bases outside the gene matches: 6. Germline values: CDR1 SGHRS, CDR2 YFSETQ. This CDR3 comprises 15 residues. This CDR3 is CASSHPGTGGYGYTF. CDR3 coding DNA: TGCGCCAGCAGCCACCCGGGGACAGGGGGCTATGGCTACACCTTC.

The chain carries TRBV6-1 and TRBJ1-1; D ambiguous. Trimming stripped 5 bases from V and 3 bases from J, with 4 bases between. This CDR3 has 11 amino acids. CDR1 is MNHNS and CDR2 is SASEGT in the germline V gene. The CDR3 DNA follows: TGTGCCAGCAGTCCCTACACTGAAGCTTTCTTT. Translated: CASSPYTEAFF.

The gene calls are TRBV30 and TRBJ2-7; TRBD2 matches 7 bases. The V segment lost 6 bases and the J segment 3 bases; nucleotides outside the gene matches: 8. CDR1 and CDR2 from the germline V gene are GTSNPN and SVGIG (reference sequence). The CDR3 is made up of 13 amino acids. The CDR3 region has the DNA TGTGCCTGCCGTTGGAGGGAGGGCTACGAGCAGTACTTC. Translated, it gives CACRWREGYEQYF.

This clone has a single count. This chain connects TRBV19 to TRBJ1-1; D is uncertain. Per the germline V gene, CDR1 is LNHDA and CDR2 is SQIVND (reference sequence). V was shortened by 5 bases and J by 1 base, with 8 bases between the two germline ends. This CDR3 region has 13 residues. The CDR3 sequence: CASSQQRNTEAFF. CDR3 nucleotide sequence: TGTGCCAGTAGTCAGCAGCGGAACACTGAAGCTTTCTTT.

This clone was observed a handful of times. V and J are TRBV19 and TRBJ1-1; D is unclear. Germline V lookup: CDR1 LNHDA, CDR2 SQIVND (reference sequence). V lost 5 bases and J 2 bases, leaving 15 bases between the germline ends. The CDR3 is made up of 15 amino acids. The CDR3 coding sequence is TGTGCCAGTAGTCCTCGGGCCGGTCGAAACACTGAAGCTTTCTTT. This translates into CASSPRAGRNTEAFF.

This clone was seen a handful of times. This chain links TRBV2 with TRBJ2-7; D not certain. Germline CDR1 SNHLY, CDR2 FYNNEI. The CDR3 has 12 amino acids. The ends were cut back, 7 bases at V and 5 bases at J, with 12 bases in the middle. This chain's CDR3 is CASTLIRDEQYF. The CDR3 region has the DNA TGTGCCAGCACATTAATTAGGGACGAGCAGTACTTC.

The CDR3 loop reads CATSTARFGEAFF. The CDR3 DNA reads TGTGCCACCAGCACGGCCAGGTTTGGTGAAGCTTTCTTT. V usage is TRBV15 and J usage is TRBJ1-1; D call uncertain. Looked up from germline, CDR1 is LNHNV and CDR2 is YYDKDF (reference sequence). CDR3 length equals 13 residues. Trimming stripped 4 bases from V and 7 bases from J, with 13 bases between.

CDR3 in amino acids: CASSRWRGTMENTQYF. The CDR3 DNA is TGTGCCAGCAGCCGTTGGCGAGGGACCATGGAGAATACGCAGTATTTT. The rearrangement links TRBV5-4 to TRBJ2-3, with D perhaps matching TRBD1 or TRBD2 (5 bases each). CDR3 length: 16 amino acids. CDR1 SGHNT and CDR2 YYREEE come from the germline V gene (reference sequence). V lost 4 bases and J 7 bases, leaving 22 bases between the germline ends.

This clone turned up a few times. The chain employs TRBV5-1 and TRBJ2-5; D uncertain. CDR1 is SGHRS and CDR2 is YFSETQ in the germline V gene. This CDR3 is 15 amino acids long. V lost 0 bases and J lost 1, with 10 bases in between. The DNA of the CDR3 is TGCGCCAGCAGCTTGGAGGTAGGGCGCCAAGAGACCCAGTACTTC. Translation: CASSLEVGRQETQYF. The full variable domain, with the rest looked up from reference TRBV5-1 and TRBJ2-5, is KAGVTQTPRYLIKTRGQQVTLSCSPISGHRSVSWYQQTPGQGLQFLFEYFSETQRNKGNFPGRFSGRQFSNSRSEMNVSTLELGDSALYLCASSLEVGRQETQYFGPGTRLLVL.

This chain links TRBV11-3 with TRBJ2-2; 9 nucleotides agree with TRBD2. The length of the CDR3 is 17 residues. The germline V gene has CDR1 SGHNT and CDR2 YENEEA. J was trimmed by 4 bases and V by 1 base; bases with no gene match: 7. CDR3 in DNA: TGTGCCAGCAGCTTAGGAGGCGCGGGAGGGGTCACCGGGGAGCTGTTTTTT. It translates to CASSLGGAGGVTGELFF. Full variable domain (outside the CDR3, taken from reference TRBV11-3 and TRBJ2-2): EAGVVQSPRYKIIEKKQPVAFWCNPISGHNTLYWYLQNLGQGPELLIRYENEEAVDDSQLPKDRFSAERLKGVDSTLKIQPAELGDSAVYLCASSLGGAGGVTGELFFGEGSRLTVL.

The chain joins TRBV9 to TRBJ2-7; 7 nucleotides agree with TRBD2. V shed 5 bases and J 3 bases; nucleotides not matched to a gene: 8. This CDR3 has 14 amino acids. The germline CDR1 and CDR2 sequences are SGDLS and YYNGEE. The CDR3, as DNA: TGTGCCAGCAGTTCGGGAGGATTAAGCTACGAGCAGTACTTC. Amino acids: CASSSGGLSYEQYF.

The chain combines TRBV29-1 with TRBJ2-7; a possible D gene is TRBD2 (6 bases). Trimming took 1 base from V and 1 from J, leaving 8 bases between them. The germline CDR1 and CDR2 sequences are SQVTM and ANQGSEA. CDR3 size: 13 residues. The chain's CDR3 is CSVEGLGSYEQYF. CDR3 coding DNA: TGCAGCGTTGAAGGACTAGGGTCCTACGAGCAGTACTTC.

This clone was detected only once. This chain uses TRBV13 with TRBJ1-2, with 7 bases that match TRBD1. The germline CDR1 and CDR2 sequences are PRHDT and FYEKMQ (reference sequence). The CDR3 spans 13 residues. The V gene end was trimmed by 7 bases and the J gene end by 4 bases; junction bases not matched to a gene: 6. CDR3 residues: CASNDRASYGYTF. DNA for the CDR3: TGTGCCAGCAATGACAGGGCGTCCTATGGCTACACCTTC.

The chain uses TRBV30 and TRBJ1-6; 7 nucleotides agree with TRBD1. The CDR3 is 16 residues long. CDR1 GTSNPN and CDR2 SVGIG come from the germline V gene (reference sequence). The V segment lost 2 bases and the J segment 9 bases; nucleotides outside the gene matches: 13. The CDR3 loop is CAWSPPTGSGPSPLHF. The CDR3 coding sequence is TGTGCCTGGAGTCCCCCGACAGGGTCCGGGCCTTCACCCCTCCACTTT.

The V call is TRBV11-2, the J call TRBJ2-1; 12 bases map to TRBD2. This CDR3 is built from 17 residues. V dropped 1 base and J dropped 7; count of bases not matched to a gene: 8. Germline-derived CDR1 and CDR2 are SGHAT and FQNNGV. The CDR3 DNA sequence: TGTGCCAGCAGCTTAGTACCACTAGCGGGAGGCCGGAATGAGCAGTTCTTC. Protein product: CASSLVPLAGGRNEQFF.

The CDR3 region has the DNA TGTGCCTGGAGTGTACGACTGAGACTAGAATCCTACAATGAGCAGTTCTTC. This gives the protein CAWSVRLRLESYNEQFF. The chain links TRBV30 to TRBJ2-1; D is perhaps TRBD2 (6 bases). The V end was cut by 0 bases, the J end by 1 base, with 16 bases between. From germline, CDR1 is GTSNPN and CDR2 SVGIG (reference sequence). The CDR3 totals 17 residues.

The chain has TRBV9 and TRBJ1-1; D is ambiguous. CDR1 is SGDLS, CDR2 YYNGEE, per germline. This CDR3 comprises 14 residues. Trimming removed 1 base at V and 3 bases at J, with 10 bases between. DNA for the CDR3: TGTGCCAGCAGCGTATGGGATGGGGACACTGAAGCTTTCTTT. Protein product: CASSVWDGDTEAFF.